These T cell receptor beta chains were read from a single sample in a study of regulatory dendritic cells for organ transplantation. Generated by immunoSEQ multiplex PCR, the TCRdb table keeps only in-frame clones and is missing some. The sample holds about 38,000 clones; about 89% are singletons and the top ten take over 0.1%. The sample taken for sequencing was naive CD8+ T cells from blood. These receptors were collected from a human donor in good health. The CDR3 runs from the conserved cysteine through the conserved F or W. A D gene is named only where the DNA matches it firmly. Clone size is given for some rows only: seen once, a few or many times, or a class if the clone is expanded.

few	TRBV30	-	TRBJ1-1	TGTGCCTGGAGTGTAGGTCAGGGTCGGAACACTGAAGCTTTCTTT	CAWSVGQGRNTEAFF
-	TRBV6-5	-	TRBJ2-7	TGTGCCAGCAGTAAACAGGCTTGGGACGGCTACGAGCAGTACTTC	CASSKQAWDGYEQYF
-	TRBV9	-	TRBJ1-1	TGTGCCAGCAGCGCCTACGTGGTGGCAGATTGGGGGACTGAAGCTTTCTTT	CASSAYVVADWGTEAFF
-	TRBV5-1	-	TRBJ2-7	TGCGCCAGCAGTTCGGTTGGCTACTCCTACGAGCAGTACTTC	CASSSVGYSYEQYF
-	TRBV4-1	TRBD2	TRBJ2-5	TGCGCCAGCAGCCCGTACATAGCGGGACAAGAGACCCAGTACTTC	CASSPYIAGQETQYF
-	TRBV5-8	-	TRBJ2-1	TGTGCCAGCAGCTTGGAGGGTTCGGTATACAATGAGCAGTTCTTC	CASSLEGSVYNEQFF
-	TRBV14	-	TRBJ2-1	TGTGCCAGCAGCCAAGTCCGGGCCCCCTCCTACAATGAGCAGTTCTTC	CASSQVRAPSYNEQFF
-	TRBV25-1	-	TRBJ2-1	TGTGCCAGCAGTGAATATAGGCCCCGAAACGTGGTATTCAATGAGCAGTTCTTC	CASSEYRPRNVVFNEQFF
-	TRBV28	TRBD1	TRBJ1-2	TGTGCCAGCAGTTTAGGCTACAGGGGAGAGTACTATGGCTACACCTTC	CASSLGYRGEYYGYTF
-	TRBV5-5	-	TRBJ2-4	TGTGCCAGCAGCCGACAGGTCGGGAAAAACATTCAGTACTTC	CASSRQVGKNIQYF
-	TRBV27	-	TRBJ2-3	TGTGCCAGCAGTTTTCTTAGTGGGGCTCGAAGCACAGATACGCAGTATTTT	CASSFLSGARSTDTQYF
-	TRBV28	-	TRBJ2-6	TGTGCCAGCAGTTTAATCAGCTCTGGGGCCAACGTCCTGACTTTC	CASSLISSGANVLTF
-	TRBV28	TRBD1	TRBJ2-2	TGTGCCAGCAGCTTAATCCGGGACAGGCCCTACCGCGCGAACACCGGGGAGCTGTTTTTT	CASSLIRDRPYRANTGELFF
-	TRBV7-9	-	TRBJ1-3	TGTGCCAGCAGCTTCACGGGGCAGTCTGGAAACACCATATATTTT	CASSFTGQSGNTIYF
-	TRBV27	-	TRBJ2-3	TGTGCCAGTATAGGGGGAGATACGCAGTATTTT	CASIGGDTQYF
-	TRBV30	TRBD1	TRBJ1-2	TGTGCCTGGACCATCGGGGGGACAGGGGCAAACTATGGCTACACCTTC	CAWTIGGTGANYGYTF
-	TRBV6-1	-	TRBJ1-5	TGTGCCAGCAGTGAAAATCAGCCCCAGCATTTT	CASSENQPQHF
few	TRBV30	-	TRBJ1-1	TGTGCCTGGATTCGGGGGGTGGAGGGCACTGAAGCTTTCTTT	CAWIRGVEGTEAFF
-	TRBV4-3	-	TRBJ2-1	TGCGCCAGCAGCCAAGGTTCTAGTCCCTACAATGAGCAGTTCTTC	CASSQGSSPYNEQFF
-	TRBV6-5	TRBD1	TRBJ2-4	TGTGCCAGCAGTTATTATGAGGGGGCTGGAAACATTCAGTACTTC	CASSYYEGAGNIQYF
-	TRBV15	-	TRBJ1-5	TGTGCCACCAGCCGCGGGAGGGAGGGTTTAAATCAGCCCCAGCATTTT	CATSRGREGLNQPQHF
-	TRBV4-2	TRBD2	TRBJ2-1	TGTGCCAGCAGTGATAACTGGCTGCGGGAGTCCTACAATGAGCAGTTCTTC	CASSDNWLRESYNEQFF
-	TRBV7-2	-	TRBJ1-5	TGTGCCAGCAGCTTCGATAGCAATCAGCCCCAGCATTTT	CASSFDSNQPQHF
-	TRBV7-9	-	TRBJ1-4	TGTGCCAGCAGAATGCCCCGCCGAGATGAAAAACTGTTTTTT	CASRMPRRDEKLFF
-	TRBV9	-	TRBJ2-5	TGTGCCAGCAGCGTAGGCACCGTTGGGCAAGAGACCCAGTACTTC	CASSVGTVGQETQYF
-	TRBV7-2	TRBD2	TRBJ2-1	TGTGCCAGCAGCTTCCGGGGGGGCTACAATGAGCAGTTCTTC	CASSFRGGYNEQFF
-	TRBV29-1	-	TRBJ1-3	TGCAGCGTTGGAGGGCGGCAGGGATCTGGGTATGGAAACACCATATATTTT	CSVGGRQGSGYGNTIYF
-	TRBV7-9	-	TRBJ2-7	TGTGCCAGCAGCTTAGGGAGATACGAGCAGTACTTC	CASSLGRYEQYF
once	TRBV9	TRBD2	TRBJ2-7	TGTGCCAGCAGCGCCGGGACTAGCGCCGAGCAGTACTTC	CASSAGTSAEQYF
-	TRBV6-5	-	TRBJ2-7	TGTGCCAGCAGTTACTCGGGGGGCGAGCAGTACTTC	CASSYSGGEQYF
-	TRBV5-6	TRBD1	TRBJ1-4	TGTGCCAGCAGCGGCCTGACAGGGACGTTTTTT	CASSGLTGTFF